The 2 T cell receptor beta chains below come from one sample, sequenced in a study of T cell responses to AZD1222 COVID-19 vaccine. TCRdb keeps only in-frame clones here, not all; method: immunoSEQ multiplex PCR. This sample has 130,000 to 150,000 clones, with 82% found just once. The material was peripheral blood, obtained on day 0 of MenACWY control vaccination. These receptors were taken from an adult in good health.

The chain has TRBV14 and TRBJ2-2; D is unresolved. The CDR3 length is 15 residues. The germline V and J ends were trimmed by 4 bases and 5 bases, with 14 bases remaining between them. CDR1 and CDR2 from the germline V gene are SGHDN and FVKESK. In nucleotides, the CDR3 is TGTGCCAGCAGCCCCCTCGCAGGTCGGACCGGGGAGCTGTTTTTT. Its translation is CASSPLAGRTGELFF.

The V and J genes are TRBV28 and TRBJ1-2; no definite D call. V was pared by 2 bases and J by 4 bases, with 11 bases between. The CDR3 contains 14 residues. CDR1 and CDR2 from the germline V gene are MDHEN and SYDVKM. The CDR3 loop reads CASSLNRPPYGYTF. The CDR3 DNA reads TGTGCCAGCAGTTTAAACAGACCTCCCTATGGCTACACCTTC.